What follows are 7 T cell receptor beta chains derived from one specimen sequenced in a study of identical twins. TCRdb re-analysed the 5' RACE reads in MiXCR, keeping a single row per CDR3 protein. The table shows around 470,000 distinct CDR3 sequences, with 13% to 15% occurring only once. This same sample was also taken into another study, of yellow fever vaccine responses in identical twins.

Source material: CD4+ T cells sorted from blood. The receptors originated from a woman younger than 30 in good health.

This chain links TRBV11-2 with TRBJ2-1, with 10 positions matching TRBD2. This CDR3 contains 16 residues. Germline V lookup: CDR1 SGHAT, CDR2 FQNNGV. The V gene end was trimmed by 6 bases and the J gene end by 8 bases; junction bases not matched to a gene: 13. The CDR3 nucleotides read TGTGCCAGCAGTTCGACGGGACTAGCGATAATTGATGAGCAGTTCTTC. The encoded protein is CASSSTGLAIIDEQFF.

In this sample, this clonotype turned up a few times. The chain recombines TRBV5-1 with TRBJ2-7; D is possibly TRBD2 (5 bases). The CDR3 is made up of 16 amino acids. Trimming took off 4 bases at V and 0 bases at J, with 17 bases between the two ends. CDR1 SGHRS and CDR2 YFSETQ come from the germline V gene. This CDR3 reads CASSPGLAKSSYEQYF. CDR3 sequence (DNA): TGCGCCAGCAGCCCAGGACTGGCTAAGAGCTCCTACGAGCAGTACTTC.

This clonotype has more than one count but fewer than ten. The chain couples TRBV20-1 to TRBJ1-4; D gene unclear. The CDR3 has 13 amino acids. With 1 base removed from V and 4 bases from J, the gap between germline ends came to 7 bases. Germline values: CDR1 DFQATT, CDR2 SNEGSKA (reference sequence). CDR3 in DNA: TGCAGTGCTAGAGGGTCCCATAATGAAAAACTGTTTTTT. It specifies CSARGSHNEKLFF.

This clonotype has only a few counts. V gene TRBV12-3 or TRBV12-4 combines with J gene TRBJ2-1, with D perhaps TRBD1 or TRBD2 (6 bases each). With 4 bases removed from V and 8 bases from J, the gap between germline ends came to 18 bases. The CDR3 has 15 residues. The CDR3 DNA is TGTGCCAGCAGTTCCCGGCGACGGGGGCGCGATGAGCAGTTCTTC. Its translation: CASSSRRRGRDEQFF.

The chain recombines TRBV29-1 with TRBJ2-7; 10 positions agree with TRBD1. This CDR3 contains 16 residues. Per germline, CDR1 SQVTM and CDR2 ANQGSEA. With 0 bases clipped from V and 2 bases from J, the junction kept 7 bases outside the gene matches. CDR3 bases: TGCAGCGTTGAAGATCGTCGGACAGGGGGGACCTACGAGCAGTACTTC. This codes for CSVEDRRTGGTYEQYF.

This clonotype was found a few times. The chain carries TRBV20-1 and TRBJ2-1; D possibly corresponds to TRBD2 (6 bases). Trimming left V 5 bases short and J 2 bases short, with 13 bases between. Germline V gives CDR1 DFQATT, CDR2 SNEGSKA (reference sequence). The CDR3 contains 14 residues. The CDR3 DNA sequence: TGCAGTGCTCGGAGGGACGCCGCCTACAATGAGCAGTTCTTC. Translation: CSARRDAAYNEQFF.

The chain has TRBV15 and TRBJ2-7; 8 bases fit TRBD2. Germline V gives CDR1 LNHNV, CDR2 YYDKDF (reference sequence). The CDR3 covers 15 residues. V trimming: 0 bases; J trimming: 2 bases; junction bases outside the gene matches: 3. The CDR3 DNA reads as TGTGCCACCAGCAGAGAGGGACTAGACGCCTACGAGCAGTACTTC. It codes for CATSREGLDAYEQYF.